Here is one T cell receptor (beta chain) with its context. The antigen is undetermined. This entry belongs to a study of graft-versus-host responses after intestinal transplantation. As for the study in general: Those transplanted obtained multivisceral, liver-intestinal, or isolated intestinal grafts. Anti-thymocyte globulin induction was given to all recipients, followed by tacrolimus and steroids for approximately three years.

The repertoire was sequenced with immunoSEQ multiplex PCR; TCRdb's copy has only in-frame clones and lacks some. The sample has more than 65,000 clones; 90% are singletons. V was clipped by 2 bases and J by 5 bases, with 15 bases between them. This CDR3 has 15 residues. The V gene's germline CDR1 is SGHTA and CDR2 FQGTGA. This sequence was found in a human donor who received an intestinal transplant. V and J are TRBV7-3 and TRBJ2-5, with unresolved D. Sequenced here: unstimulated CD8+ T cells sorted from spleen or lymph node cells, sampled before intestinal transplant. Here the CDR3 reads CASSLSPSPYETQYF. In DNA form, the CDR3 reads TGTGCCAGCAGCTTATCGCCTAGTCCCTACGAGACCCAGTACTTC.